These 18 T cell receptor beta chains came from one sample sequenced in a study of T-cell reconstitution after alpha-beta-depleted transplantation in children. A TCRbeta library incorporating unique molecular identifiers was prepared. TCRdb independently ran MiXCR on the PCR reads; one entry per CDR3 protein. Of roughly 420,000 distinct CDR3 sequences listed, 15% to 20% are singletons. The sequenced sample was PBMCs, mostly from graft donor cells, obtained 360 days after TCRalphabeta/CD19-depleted stem cell transplant. These receptors all stem from a boy younger than two who had a stem cell transplant for Wiskott-Aldrich syndrome, so the T cells may come from the graft donor.

This chain joins TRBV28 and TRBJ2-4; unclear D gene. V was clipped by 7 bases and J by 0 bases, with 13 bases between them. The germline CDR1 and CDR2 sequences are MDHEN and SYDVKM. The CDR3 is 15 residues long. The CDR3 DNA reads as TGTGCCAGCAAAAAAGGTCAGCTAGCCAAAAACATTCAGTACTTC. This gives the protein CASKKGQLAKNIQYF. The whole variable domain, filled in from reference TRBV28 and TRBJ2-4, reads DVKVTQSSRYLVKRTGEKVFLECVQDMDHENMFWYRQDPGLGLRLIYFSYDVKMKEKGDIPEGYSVSREKKERFSLILESASTNQTSMYLCASKKGQLAKNIQYFGAGTRLSVL.

This clonotype came up a few times. This sequence joins TRBV5-1 and TRBJ2-2; tentative D call: TRBD2 (5 bases). V lost 2 bases and J lost 0, with 11 bases in between. The germline gives CDR1 SGHRS, CDR2 YFSETQ. The CDR3 is 16 residues long. CDR3 amino acids: CASSFLGGSNTGELFF. The CDR3 nucleotides read TGCGCCAGCAGCTTTTTAGGCGGGTCGAACACCGGGGAGCTGTTTTTT. Full variable domain (outside the CDR3, taken from reference TRBV5-1 and TRBJ2-2): KAGVTQTPRYLIKTRGQQVTLSCSPISGHRSVSWYQQTPGQGLQFLFEYFSETQRNKGNFPGRFSGRQFSNSRSEMNVSTLELGDSALYLCASSFLGGSNTGELFFGEGSRLTVL.

The chain combines TRBV7-9 with TRBJ1-3; D is unclear. This CDR3 is built from 14 residues. The V gene lost 4 bases and the J gene lost 4 bases, with 11 bases spanning the gap. Germline V gives CDR1 SEHNR, CDR2 FQNEAQ (reference sequence). CDR3: CASSSPSEGNTIYF. CDR3 sequence (DNA): TGTGCCAGCAGCTCCCCTTCTGAGGGAAACACCATATATTTT.

This clonotype was counted between two and nine times. This chain links TRBV5-1 with TRBJ2-1; D unresolved. V gave up 1 base and J gave up 7 bases, with 6 bases separating them. CDR1 is SGHRS and CDR2 is YFSETQ in the germline V gene. The CDR3 length is 12 residues. The CDR3 loop is CASSLIGNEQFF. CDR3 DNA sequence: TGCGCCAGCAGCTTGATAGGGAATGAGCAGTTCTTC.

This clonotype has just a few counts. In DNA, the CDR3 is TGTGCCAGCAGTTTGGTGGGGGCGCTTTATACGCAGTATTTT. This translates into CASSLVGALYTQYF. The rearrangement joins TRBV28 to TRBJ2-3; possible D gene TRBD1, 6 bases. In germline, CDR1 is MDHEN, CDR2 SYDVKM. The V and J ends lost 3 bases and 7 bases respectively, with 14 bases between them. The CDR3 length is 14 residues.

In its sample, this clonotype was seen many times. The chain's CDR3 is CSVGTGGPYEQYF. The CDR3 bases are TGCAGCGTTGGGACAGGGGGCCCATACGAGCAGTACTTC. The chain links TRBV29-1 to TRBJ2-7, with 11 bases that match TRBD1. Per the germline V gene, CDR1 is SQVTM and CDR2 is ANQGSEA. The CDR3 length is 13 residues. Trimming took 4 bases from V and 4 from J; bases not matched to a gene: 3.

This chain links TRBV5-1 with TRBJ2-7, with 11 nucleotides matching TRBD2. CDR1 is SGHRS, CDR2 YFSETQ, per germline. V trimming: 2 bases; J trimming: 2 bases; junction bases outside the gene matches: 6. CDR3 length equals 16 residues. The CDR3 reads CASSFGTSGNTYEQYF. The CDR3 coding sequence is TGCGCCAGCAGCTTTGGGACTAGCGGAAATACCTACGAGCAGTACTTC.

A few counts support this clonotype. This sequence joins TRBV6-6 and TRBJ2-7; D remains ambiguous. Per the germline V gene, CDR1 is MNHNY and CDR2 is SVGAGI (reference sequence). The CDR3 covers 13 residues. V was clipped by 5 bases and J by 6 bases, with 14 bases between them. CDR3: CASSRASPSEQYF. The CDR3 coding sequence is TGTGCCAGCAGTCGGGCCTCCCCTTCCGAGCAGTACTTC.

The chain is built from TRBV5-1 and TRBJ2-1; maybe TRBD2 (6 bases). There are 15 residues in the CDR3. CDR1 is SGHRS, CDR2 YFSETQ, per germline. Trimming took 1 base from V and 4 from J, leaving 12 bases between them. The CDR3, as DNA: TGCGCCAGCAGCTTGTCCCGGGGGAAGTACAATGAGCAGTTCTTC. Amino acids: CASSLSRGKYNEQFF.

The sample holds a few counts of this clonotype. This chain connects TRBV5-1 to TRBJ2-1; no reliable D call. Trimming cost V 1 base and J 0 bases, with 14 bases left between them. CDR3 length: 17 residues. Germline V CDR1 and CDR2: SGHRS, YFSETQ. As DNA, the CDR3 is TGCGCCAGCAGCTTGAGGGTAACCCAAAGCTCCTACAATGAGCAGTTCTTC. This encodes CASSLRVTQSSYNEQFF.

This clonotype showed up just a few times. This chain links TRBV7-9 with TRBJ2-7; 11 bases agree with TRBD2. Germline trimming cut 5 bases from V and 2 bases from J; bases unmatched to any gene: 2. CDR1 is SEHNR and CDR2 is FQNEAQ in the germline V gene (reference sequence). CDR3 length: 14 amino acids. CDR3 nucleotides: TGTGCCAGCAGCACTAGCGGGAGACCCTACGAGCAGTACTTC. This sequence encodes CASSTSGRPYEQYF.

This sequence joins TRBV12-3 or TRBV12-4 and TRBJ2-7; D may be TRBD1 (6 bases). V was shortened by 6 bases and J by 3 bases, with 15 bases between the two germline ends. This CDR3 has 14 residues. In DNA, the CDR3 is TGTGCCAGCAGCGATTCGGACAGCGACTACGAGCAGTACTTC. The encoded protein is CASSDSDSDYEQYF.

A few counts support this clonotype. The rearrangement joins TRBV7-9 to TRBJ2-6; D gene uncertain. The V gene's germline CDR1 is SEHNR and CDR2 FQNEAQ (reference sequence). With 7 bases removed from V and 4 bases from J, the gap between germline ends came to 8 bases. There are 13 residues in the CDR3. The CDR3: CASTPPGANVLTF. Written as DNA, the CDR3 is TGTGCCAGCACCCCTCCGGGGGCCAACGTCCTGACTTTC.

This clonotype has just a few counts. The V call is TRBV5-1, the J call TRBJ2-7; D is perhaps TRBD2 (6 bases). This CDR3 has 13 amino acids. V was shortened by 4 bases and J by 5 bases, with 13 bases between the two germline ends. Germline V gene data show CDR1 as SGHRS and CDR2 as YFSETQ. The CDR3: CASSPAGGHEQYF. The DNA of the CDR3 is TGCGCCAGCAGCCCGGCCGGGGGACACGAGCAGTACTTC. Full variable domain (outside the CDR3, taken from reference TRBV5-1 and TRBJ2-7): KAGVTQTPRYLIKTRGQQVTLSCSPISGHRSVSWYQQTPGQGLQFLFEYFSETQRNKGNFPGRFSGRQFSNSRSEMNVSTLELGDSALYLCASSPAGGHEQYFGPGTRLTVT.

The chain joins TRBV11-2 to TRBJ2-1; D might be TRBD1 (8 bases). The germline V and J ends were trimmed by 1 base and 9 bases, with 13 bases remaining between them. The germline CDR1 and CDR2 sequences are SGHAT and FQNNGV. The CDR3 loop spans 14 amino acids. CDR3 bases: TGTGCCAGCAGCTTAGTTACAGGGGGGGGTGAGCAGTTCTTC. Residues: CASSLVTGGGEQFF.

V usage is TRBV12-3 or TRBV12-4 and J usage is TRBJ1-1, with 7 bases aligning to TRBD1. Trimming cost V 5 bases and J 4 bases; bases outside gene matches: 7. This CDR3 region has 14 residues. In nucleotides, the CDR3 is TGTGCCAGCAGTATCACAGGGGTGGGCACTGAAGCTTTCTTT. Its translation is CASSITGVGTEAFF.

The gene calls are TRBV20-1 and TRBJ2-7; either TRBD1 or TRBD2 may fit D (5 bases each). This CDR3 region has 14 residues. CDR1 DFQATT and CDR2 SNEGSKA come from the germline V gene (reference sequence). Trimming took 2 bases from V and 2 from J, leaving 13 bases between them. Here the CDR3 DNA reads TGCAGTGCTAGACCCGGGACGAACCCCTACGAGCAGTACTTC. Translating gives CSARPGTNPYEQYF.

The DNA for the CDR3 is TGTGCCAGCAGTGGGCGGCCCAATCAGCCCCAGCATTTT. Its protein is CASSGRPNQPQHF. The chain links TRBV2 to TRBJ1-5; the D is unclear. This CDR3 has 13 amino acids. Trimming removed 4 bases at V and 3 bases at J, with 7 bases between. Looked up from germline, CDR1 is SNHLY and CDR2 is FYNNEI.